Sequencing of this T cell receptor (beta chain) was carried out in a study of cytomegalovirus exposure and HLA in healthy donors. Notes on this clone: No antigen is known for it.

General observations from the study: Presence/absence analysis assumed near-uniform sequencing depth across donors. Rare TCR sequences predominated, though certain public TCRs were found in many donors.

Use of 60 Vbeta and 13 Jbeta primers characterized the PCR. Only in-frame clones appear in the TCRdb table, and some are missing; sequencing was by immunoSEQ multiplex PCR. The table has 150,000 to 200,000 clones, nearly 80% seen once. This clonotype originated in a woman between 40 and 50 years old in good health and CMV-seronegative. Sequencing was performed on PBMCs.

CDR3 residues: CAISERTGLGEQYF. The CDR3 nucleotides are TGTGCCATCAGCGAACGGACAGGCCTAGGCGAGCAGTACTTC. The rearrangement joins TRBV10-3 to TRBJ2-7; the match to TRBD1 covers 7 bases. With 6 bases clipped from V and 6 bases from J, the junction kept 11 bases outside the gene matches. Per germline, CDR1 ENHRY and CDR2 SYGVKD. The CDR3 has 14 residues.